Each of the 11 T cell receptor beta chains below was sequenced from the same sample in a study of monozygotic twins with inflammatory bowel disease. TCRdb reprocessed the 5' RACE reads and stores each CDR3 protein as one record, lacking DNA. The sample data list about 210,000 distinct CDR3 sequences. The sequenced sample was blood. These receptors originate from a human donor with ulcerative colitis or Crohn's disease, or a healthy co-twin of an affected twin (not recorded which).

CDR3 sequence reads: CASSLPDRGQETEAFF. V usage is TRBV5-4 and J usage is TRBJ1-1; without DNA, the TCRdb call of TRBD1 cannot be checked. Germline CDR1 reads SGHNT; CDR2 reads YYREEE (reference sequence). The CDR3 is 16 amino acids.

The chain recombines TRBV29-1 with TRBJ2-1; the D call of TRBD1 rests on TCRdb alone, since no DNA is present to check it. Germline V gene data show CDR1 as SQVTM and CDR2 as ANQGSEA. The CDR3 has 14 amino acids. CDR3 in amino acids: CSVADYPPVNEQFF.

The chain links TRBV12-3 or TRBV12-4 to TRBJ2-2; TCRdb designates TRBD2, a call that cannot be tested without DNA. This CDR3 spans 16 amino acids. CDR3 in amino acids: CASTQGRWARTGELFF.

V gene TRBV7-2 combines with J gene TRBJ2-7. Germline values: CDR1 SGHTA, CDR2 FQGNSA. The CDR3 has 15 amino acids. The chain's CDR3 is CASSLHTMGSYEQYF.

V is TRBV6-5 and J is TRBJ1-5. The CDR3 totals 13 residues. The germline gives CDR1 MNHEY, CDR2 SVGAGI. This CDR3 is CASRGGINQPQHF.

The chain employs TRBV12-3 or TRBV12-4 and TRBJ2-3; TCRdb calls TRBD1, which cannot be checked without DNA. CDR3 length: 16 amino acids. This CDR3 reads CASRYPRQASTDTQYF.

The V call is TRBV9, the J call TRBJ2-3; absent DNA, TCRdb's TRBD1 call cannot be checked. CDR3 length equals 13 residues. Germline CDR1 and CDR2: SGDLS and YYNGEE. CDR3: CASSVQGSDTQYF.

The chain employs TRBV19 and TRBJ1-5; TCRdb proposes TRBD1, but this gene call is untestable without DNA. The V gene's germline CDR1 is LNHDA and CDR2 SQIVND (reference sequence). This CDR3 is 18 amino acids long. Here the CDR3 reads CASSPAGVEVLGNQPQHF. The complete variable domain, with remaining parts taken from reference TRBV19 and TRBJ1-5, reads DGGITQSPKYLFRKEGQNVTLSCEQNLNHDAMYWYRQDPGQGLRLIYYSQIVNDFQKGDIAEGYSVSREKKESFPLTVTSAQKNPTAFYLCASSPAGVEVLGNQPQHFGDGTRLSIL.

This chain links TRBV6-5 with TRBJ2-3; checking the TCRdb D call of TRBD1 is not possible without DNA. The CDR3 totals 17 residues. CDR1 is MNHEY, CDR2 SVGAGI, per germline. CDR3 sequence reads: CASSYWSWGSSTDTQYF.

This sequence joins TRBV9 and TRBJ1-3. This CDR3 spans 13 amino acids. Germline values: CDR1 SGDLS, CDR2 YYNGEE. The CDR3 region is CASSAAGGNTIYF.

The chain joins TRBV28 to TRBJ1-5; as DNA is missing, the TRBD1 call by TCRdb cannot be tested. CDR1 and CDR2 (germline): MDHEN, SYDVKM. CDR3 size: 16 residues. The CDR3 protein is CASSSGQGLSNQPQHF.